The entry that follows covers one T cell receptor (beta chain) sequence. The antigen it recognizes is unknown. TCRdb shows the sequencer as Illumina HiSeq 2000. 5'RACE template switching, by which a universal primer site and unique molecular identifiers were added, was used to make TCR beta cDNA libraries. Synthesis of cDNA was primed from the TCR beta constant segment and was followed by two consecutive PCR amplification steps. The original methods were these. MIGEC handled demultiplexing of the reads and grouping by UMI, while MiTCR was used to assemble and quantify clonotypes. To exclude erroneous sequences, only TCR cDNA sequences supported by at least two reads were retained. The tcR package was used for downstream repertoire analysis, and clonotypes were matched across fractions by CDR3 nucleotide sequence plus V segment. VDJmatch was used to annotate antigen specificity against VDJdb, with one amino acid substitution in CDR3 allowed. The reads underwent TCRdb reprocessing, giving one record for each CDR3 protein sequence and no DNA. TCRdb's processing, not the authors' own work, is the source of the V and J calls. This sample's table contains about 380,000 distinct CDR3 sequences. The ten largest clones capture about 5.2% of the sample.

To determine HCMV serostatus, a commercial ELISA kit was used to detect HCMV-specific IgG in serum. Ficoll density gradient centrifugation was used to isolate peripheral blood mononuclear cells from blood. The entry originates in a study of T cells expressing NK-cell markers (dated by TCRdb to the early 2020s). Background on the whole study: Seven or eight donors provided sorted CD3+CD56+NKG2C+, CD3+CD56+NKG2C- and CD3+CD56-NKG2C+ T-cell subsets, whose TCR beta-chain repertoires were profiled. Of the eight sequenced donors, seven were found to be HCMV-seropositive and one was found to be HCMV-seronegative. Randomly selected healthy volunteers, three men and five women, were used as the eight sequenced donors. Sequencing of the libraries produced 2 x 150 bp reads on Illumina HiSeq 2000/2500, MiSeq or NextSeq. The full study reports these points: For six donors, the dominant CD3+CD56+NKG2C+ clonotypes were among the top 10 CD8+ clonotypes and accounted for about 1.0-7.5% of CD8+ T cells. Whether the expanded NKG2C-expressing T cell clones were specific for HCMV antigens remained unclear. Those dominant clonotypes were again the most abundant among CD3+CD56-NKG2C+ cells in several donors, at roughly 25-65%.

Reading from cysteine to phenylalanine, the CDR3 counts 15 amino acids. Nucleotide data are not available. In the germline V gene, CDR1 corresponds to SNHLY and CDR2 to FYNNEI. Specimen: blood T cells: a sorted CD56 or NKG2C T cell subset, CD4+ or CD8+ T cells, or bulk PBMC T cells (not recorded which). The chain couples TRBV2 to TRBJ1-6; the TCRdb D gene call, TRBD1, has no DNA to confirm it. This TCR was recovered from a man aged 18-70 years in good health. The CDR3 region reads CASRGGAAYNSPLHF.